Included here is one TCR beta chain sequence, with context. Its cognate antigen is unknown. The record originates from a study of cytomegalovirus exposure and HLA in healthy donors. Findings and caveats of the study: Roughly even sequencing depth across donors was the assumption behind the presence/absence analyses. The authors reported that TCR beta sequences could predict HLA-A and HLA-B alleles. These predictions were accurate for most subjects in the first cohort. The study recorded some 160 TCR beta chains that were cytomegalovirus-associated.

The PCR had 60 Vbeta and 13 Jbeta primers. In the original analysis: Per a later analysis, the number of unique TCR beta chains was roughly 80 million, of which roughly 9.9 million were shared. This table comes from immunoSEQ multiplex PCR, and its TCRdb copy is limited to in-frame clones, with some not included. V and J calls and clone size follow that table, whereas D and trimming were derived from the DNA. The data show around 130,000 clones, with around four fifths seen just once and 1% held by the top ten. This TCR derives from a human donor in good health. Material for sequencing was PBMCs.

CDR3 region: CASSSRDSSYEQYF. DNA for the CDR3: TGCGCCAGCAGCTCCAGGGATAGCTCCTACGAGCAGTACTTC. This chain connects TRBV5-1 to TRBJ2-7, with a possible D match to TRBD1 (5 bases). CDR1 and CDR2 (germline): SGHRS, YFSETQ. This CDR3 region has 14 residues. V lost 3 bases and J lost 0, with 10 bases in between.